The 30 T cell receptor beta chains given below trace back to one sample, sequenced in a study of Ad26.COV2.S vaccination and SARS-CoV-2 variants. TCRdb's copy holds only in-frame clones and misses some; the assay was immunoSEQ multiplex PCR. The table shows about 420,000 clones, with 85% to 90% occurring only once. The sample's treatment: roughly 19 received Ad26.COV2.S at low or high dose, single or two shots; several received placebo; per-sample allocation not given. Collection of samples fell on day 63 after the first vaccine or placebo injection. Here the sequenced sample was peripheral blood, taken in a trial of Ad26.COV2.S vaccine versus placebo. The source of these receptors is a person between 18 and 60 years old who received the Ad26.COV2.S COVID-19 vaccine or a placebo.

The chain has TRBV7-8 and TRBJ2-3; the match to TRBD2 covers 10 bases. The CDR3 runs 16 residues. The germline V gene has CDR1 SGHVS and CDR2 FQNEAQ. With V trimmed by 5 bases and J by 2 bases, 7 bases remained unmatched. As DNA, the CDR3 is TGTGCCAGCAGCCCCCGGACTAGCGGACACACAGATACGCAGTATTTT. This sequence encodes CASSPRTSGHTDTQYF. The full variable domain, its missing parts supplied by reference TRBV7-8 and TRBJ2-3, is GAGVSQSPRYKVAKRGQDVALRCDPISGHVSLFWYQQALGQGPEFLTYFQNEAQLDKSGLPSDRFFAERPEGSVSTLKIQRTQQEDSAVYLCASSPRTSGHTDTQYFGPGTRLTVL.

This clone was found once. V usage is TRBV5-6 and J usage is TRBJ2-1; no clear D. This CDR3 spans 15 amino acids. Trimming removed 0 bases at V and 4 bases at J, with 11 bases between. Germline V CDR1 and CDR2: SGHDT, YYEEEE. CDR3 loop: CASSLGRTRYNEQFF. The CDR3 nucleotides read TGTGCCAGCAGCTTGGGCCGGACCAGATACAATGAGCAGTTCTTC.

The rearrangement links TRBV5-1 to TRBJ2-7; the D gene is possibly TRBD2 (6 bases). V dropped 0 bases and J dropped 3 bases, with 7 bases sitting between them. Germline V gene lookup returns CDR1 SGHRS and CDR2 YFSETQ. The CDR3 runs to 13 residues. DNA of the CDR3: TGCGCCAGCAGCTTGGTCGGGGGCTACGAGCAGTACTTC. This sequence encodes CASSLVGGYEQYF.

V and J are TRBV3-1 (or the pseudogene TRBV3-2) and TRBJ1-2, with D unresolved. Between the trimmed V and J ends, which lost 1 base and 2 bases, there was a span of 8 bases. CDR3 size: 14 residues. Germline V gene lookup returns CDR1 LGHDT and CDR2 YNNKEL (reference sequence). In nucleotides, the CDR3 is TGTGCCAGCAGCCAAGCCCCTGGGAACTATGGCTACACCTTC. Encoded protein: CASSQAPGNYGYTF.

This clone was found a few times. This sample also contains other DNA sequences that code for the same CDR3. The chain joins TRBV28 to TRBJ2-7, with D perhaps being TRBD1 or TRBD2 (5 bases each). Per germline, CDR1 MDHEN and CDR2 SYDVKM. CDR3 length: 13 amino acids. Trimming removed 3 bases at V and 2 bases at J, with 8 bases between. The CDR3 region has the DNA TGTGCCAGCAGTTTTCGGGGCACCTACGAGCAGTACTTC. Translating it yields CASSFRGTYEQYF.

This clone was counted once. This sequence joins TRBV7-8 and TRBJ1-1, with unresolved D. In germline, CDR1 is SGHVS, CDR2 FQNEAQ. This CDR3 comprises 13 residues. Trimming took 1 base from V and 1 from J, leaving 4 bases between them. The CDR3 loop is CASSLDPNTEAFF. The CDR3 region has the DNA TGTGCCAGCAGCTTAGACCCGAACACTGAAGCTTTCTTT. The variable domain in full, completed from reference TRBV7-8 and TRBJ1-1, reads GAGVSQSPRYKVAKRGQDVALRCDPISGHVSLFWYQQALGQGPEFLTYFQNEAQLDKSGLPSDRFFAERPEGSVSTLKIQRTQQEDSAVYLCASSLDPNTEAFFGQGTRLTVV.

The chain couples TRBV4-1 to TRBJ1-1; D call uncertain. The length of the CDR3 is 14 residues. With 11 bases removed from V and 2 bases from J, the gap between germline ends came to 18 bases. Per the germline V gene, CDR1 is MGHRA and CDR2 is YSYEKL. The DNA for the CDR3 is TGCGCCTCCCGCGGGGTCTTAAGAAACACTGAAGCTTTCTTT. It codes for CASRGVLRNTEAFF.

Points on this clone: Additional DNA sequences in this sample encode the identical CDR3. The rearrangement links TRBV2 to TRBJ1-5, with no clear D. The CDR3 extends over 14 amino acids. Trimming removed 0 bases at V and 0 bases at J, with 3 bases between. CDR1 and CDR2 from the germline V gene are SNHLY and FYNNEI. The CDR3 DNA follows: TGTGCCAGCAGTGAAGCGGGTAGCAATCAGCCCCAGCATTTT. It encodes CASSEAGSNQPQHF.

The chain carries TRBV2 and TRBJ2-5; 8 bases are a match to TRBD1. Trimming took 5 bases from V and 4 from J; bases not matched to a gene: 9. CDR3 length equals 15 residues. The germline V gene has CDR1 SNHLY and CDR2 FYNNEI. The CDR3 DNA reads TGTGCCAGCAGTAGTCGCGGACAGGGCCTAGAGACCCAGTACTTC. The encoded protein is CASSSRGQGLETQYF.

Here the CDR3 DNA reads TGTGCCAGCAGCCGCACCCGGGACCGAGGGAACACTGAAGCTTTCTTT. Residues: CASSRTRDRGNTEAFF. The V and J genes are TRBV11-1 and TRBJ1-1, with TRBD1 as a possible D gene (5 bases). The CDR3 has 16 residues. Germline-derived CDR1 and CDR2 are SGHAT and FQDESV (reference sequence). V was pared by 5 bases and J by 1 base, with 17 bases between.

For this clone: One junction end does not reproduce the germline sequence, and a read error may be involved. CDR3 in amino acids: CASSDLLGDLQLNYGYTF. For the CDR3, the DNA is TGTGCCAGCAGCGACTTATTAGGGGACCTGCAACTTAACTATGGCTACACCTTC. The genes are TRBV6-4 and TRBJ1-2; a weak D match, TRBD1 (5 bases). Per germline, CDR1 MRHNA and CDR2 SNTAGT. The CDR3 length is 18 residues.

The chain links TRBV10-3 to TRBJ1-2; D is perhaps TRBD1 (6 bases). The CDR3 is 14 residues long. Between the trimmed V and J ends, which lost 6 bases and 0 bases, there was a span of 11 bases. The germline V gene has CDR1 ENHRY and CDR2 SYGVKD. CDR3 bases: TGTGCCATCAGAGGGGACACCGCTAACTATGGCTACACCTTC. This translates into CAIRGDTANYGYTF.

The chain carries TRBV7-9 and TRBJ2-2; 9 bases match TRBD1. Germline trimming cut 5 bases from V and 0 bases from J; bases unmatched to any gene: 7. The CDR3 extends over 17 amino acids. Germline V CDR1 and CDR2: SEHNR, FQNEAQ (reference sequence). The CDR3 DNA follows: TGTGCCAGCAGCCCGAGGGACAGGGTAACGAACACCGGGGAGCTGTTTTTT. Its translation: CASSPRDRVTNTGELFF.

The chain has TRBV2 and TRBJ2-3; D not certain. Germline lookup yields CDR1 SNHLY and CDR2 FYNNEI. With 6 bases removed from V and 5 bases from J, the gap between germline ends came to 6 bases. The CDR3 totals 11 residues. The CDR3 sequence is CASSFGDTQYF. CDR3 DNA: TGTGCCAGCAGCTTCGGAGATACGCAGTATTTT.

The V and J genes are TRBV6-5 and TRBJ2-7; no clear D. Trimming shortened V by 9 bases and J by 0 bases, and 12 bases separated the two germline ends. CDR3 length: 13 residues. Germline V gene data show CDR1 as MNHEY and CDR2 as SVGAGI. DNA for the CDR3: TGTGCCAGTGCGCCAGTTAGCTCCTACGAGCAGTACTTC. This gives the protein CASAPVSSYEQYF.

This sequence joins TRBV19 and TRBJ1-1; D is undetermined. The V gene's germline CDR1 is LNHDA and CDR2 SQIVND (reference sequence). The ends were cut back, 6 bases at V and 4 bases at J, with 12 bases in the middle. The CDR3 totals 13 residues. This CDR3 reads CASSSLRGTEAFF. CDR3 DNA sequence: TGTGCCAGTAGCTCCTTGCGGGGCACTGAAGCTTTCTTT.

The V call is TRBV9, the J call TRBJ1-6, with D perhaps matching TRBD1 (5 bases). The CDR3 consists of 13 residues. Germline CDR1 reads SGDLS; CDR2 reads YYNGEE. V dropped 3 bases and J dropped 7 bases, with 8 bases sitting between them. The CDR3 DNA sequence: TGTGCCAGCAGCGCAGGGCAAAATTCACCCCTCCACTTT. Encoded protein: CASSAGQNSPLHF.

The chain recombines TRBV6-6 with TRBJ1-1; possibly TRBD1 for D (5 bases). The V and J ends lost 8 bases and 1 base respectively, with 11 bases between them. CDR1 and CDR2 from the germline V gene are MNHNY and SVGAGI (reference sequence). There are 13 residues in the CDR3. The CDR3 spells CASEGRWNTEAFF. CDR3 nucleotides: TGTGCCAGCGAGGGGCGTTGGAACACTGAAGCTTTCTTT.

The chain uses TRBV28 and TRBJ2-4, with TRBD1 matching 7 bases. This CDR3 contains 15 residues. Germline trimming cut 2 bases from V and 2 bases from J; bases unmatched to any gene: 3. From germline, CDR1 is MDHEN and CDR2 SYDVKM. CDR3 sequence (DNA): TGTGCCAGCAGTTTAGAAGGGGGCCCCAAAAACATTCAGTACTTC. Its protein is CASSLEGGPKNIQYF.

The rearrangement joins TRBV9 to TRBJ2-7; 8 nucleotides agree with TRBD2. The junction had 8 bases not matched to a gene; V was cut back by 4 bases and J by 5 bases. The CDR3 has 14 residues. Germline loops: CDR1 SGDLS, CDR2 YYNGEE. The CDR3 reads CASSLGERGHEQYF. The CDR3 DNA reads TGTGCCAGCAGCCTCGGGGAGCGGGGGCACGAGCAGTACTTC.

V gene TRBV27 combines with J gene TRBJ1-2; D unclear. The V end was cut by 5 bases, the J end by 5 bases, with 12 bases between. There are 13 residues in the CDR3. The germline V gene has CDR1 MNHEY and CDR2 SMNVEV (reference sequence). CDR3 region: CASSLYPLYGYTF. The CDR3 DNA sequence: TGTGCCAGCAGTCTTTACCCTCTTTATGGCTACACCTTC.

This clone appeared many times. V gene TRBV6-2 or TRBV6-3 combines with J gene TRBJ2-1; no firm D call. V was cut by 2 bases and J by 3 bases, with 14 bases left in between. Germline V lookup: CDR1 MNHEY, CDR2 SVGEGT. This CDR3 region has 16 residues. For the CDR3, the DNA is TGTGCCAGCAGTTACAGTTTCTCTACCCGCTACAATGAGCAGTTCTTC. Its protein product is CASSYSFSTRYNEQFF.

This chain connects TRBV4-3 to TRBJ2-1, with 12 positions matching TRBD2. The CDR3 extends over 15 amino acids. J was trimmed by 3 bases and V by 4 bases; bases with no gene match: 1. The germline V gene encodes CDR1 LGHNA and CDR2 YSLEER. The CDR3 spells CASSRTSGVYNEQFF. The CDR3 coding sequence is TGCGCCAGCAGCCGGACTAGCGGGGTCTACAATGAGCAGTTCTTC.

The gene calls are TRBV21-1 and TRBJ2-4; the listed D gene, TRBD1, was not tested against the DNA. TRBV21-1 is marked as a pseudogene. CDR3 length equals 17 residues. In nucleotides, the CDR3 is TGTGCCAGCAGCGATAGACATCGACAAAGAGCCAAAAACATTCAGTACTTC. It codes for CASSDRHRQRAKNIQYF.

J is TRBJ2-7 and V is TRBV30; D is undetermined. V lost 0 bases and J lost 5, with 14 bases in between. There are 14 residues in the CDR3. Germline assignment: CDR1 GTSNPN and CDR2 SVGIG (reference sequence). The CDR3: CAWSVLTSRDEQYF. CDR3 nucleotides: TGTGCCTGGAGTGTACTGACATCGCGAGACGAGCAGTACTTC.

This clone has a single count. The CDR3 protein is CASSQGASFTGELFF. The CDR3 region has the DNA TGTGCCAGTAGTCAGGGCGCCAGTTTCACCGGGGAGCTGTTTTTT. The chain recombines TRBV19 with TRBJ2-2; D is possibly TRBD1 (5 bases). Trimming removed 5 bases at V and 4 bases at J, with 14 bases between. Germline V CDR1 and CDR2: LNHDA, SQIVND (reference sequence). CDR3 length: 15 residues.

This clone has more than one count but fewer than ten. Here the CDR3 reads CASSLNTGVAAFF. The CDR3 nucleotides read TGCGCCAGCAGCTTGAACACAGGAGTCGCAGCTTTCTTT. V and J are TRBV5-1 and TRBJ1-1, with D possibly being TRBD1 (5 bases). This CDR3 region has 13 residues. The ends were cut back, 1 base at V and 10 bases at J, with 14 bases in the middle. In germline, CDR1 is SGHRS, CDR2 YFSETQ.

The chain links TRBV10-3 to TRBJ2-1, with 8 positions matching TRBD2. Germline CDR1 reads ENHRY; CDR2 reads SYGVKD. The CDR3 is 18 amino acids. Trimming took 5 bases from V and 0 from J; bases not matched to a gene: 12. This chain's CDR3 is CAISNRPMGTSSYNEQFF. DNA of the CDR3: TGTGCCATCAGTAACCGTCCTATGGGGACTAGCTCCTACAATGAGCAGTTCTTC.

This clone was counted ten times or more. V gene TRBV28 combines with J gene TRBJ1-4; the D gene is possibly TRBD1 (6 bases). V was clipped by 6 bases and J by 8 bases, with 19 bases between them. CDR1 is MDHEN, CDR2 SYDVKM, per germline. The CDR3 totals 15 residues. The CDR3 here is CASRTGGIVSEKLFF. In nucleotides, the CDR3 is TGTGCCAGCAGAACTGGGGGCATCGTCTCAGAAAAACTGTTTTTT.

The J gene is TRBJ1-2, the V gene TRBV7-9; no definite D call. Trimming took off 3 bases at V and 5 bases at J, with 10 bases between the two ends. This CDR3 has 13 amino acids. Germline CDR1 is SEHNR and CDR2 is FQNEAQ (reference sequence). The CDR3 nucleotides read TGTGCCAGCAGCTTTCGTTCCGGATATGGCTACACCTTC. This translates into CASSFRSGYGYTF.